A single sample gave rise to the 30 T cell receptor beta chains below, sequenced in a study of response to subunit inactivated influenza vaccine. TCRdb ran MiXCR on the RT-PCR reads and lists one entry per CDR3 protein. The sample yields some 570,000 distinct CDR3 sequences, approximately 10% seen once. This sample also belongs to another study, concerning T cells expressing NK-cell markers. That work adds: Researchers built TCR beta cDNA using 5'RACE template switching with UMIs.

Sequencing was performed on PBMCs from blood, taken on the day of vaccination. These receptors were collected from a man aged 45-65 years who received an inactivated influenza vaccine.

This clonotype was observed at least ten times. The rearrangement uses TRBV11-2 and TRBJ2-7, with 9 bases matching TRBD2. Germline assignment: CDR1 SGHAT and CDR2 FQNNGV. This CDR3 contains 14 residues. V shed 4 bases, J shed 9 bases, and the junction held 10 bases outside the gene matches. This CDR3 is CASSSKAGGLMQYF. CDR3 DNA sequence: TGTGCCAGCAGCTCAAAAGCGGGAGGTTTGATGCAGTACTTC. Combining the CDR3 with reference TRBV11-2 and TRBJ2-7 gives the whole variable domain EAGVAQSPRYKIIEKRQSVAFWCNPISGHATLYWYQQILGQGPKLLIQFQNNGVVDDSQLPKDRFSAERLKGVDSTLKIQPAKLEDSAVYLCASSSKAGGLMQYFGPGTRLTVT.

This clonotype was seen at least ten times. In DNA, the CDR3 is TGTGCCAGCAGCTTTGATAATGAGCAGTTCTTC. It encodes CASSFDNEQFF. The chain has TRBV12-3 or TRBV12-4 and TRBJ2-1, with unresolved D. The ends were cut back, 6 bases at V and 7 bases at J, with 7 bases in the middle. CDR3 length: 11 residues.

The table lists this clonotype with a few counts. The chain carries TRBV28 and TRBJ1-6, with D possibly matching TRBD1 (5 bases). The CDR3 covers 15 residues. V was pared by 6 bases and J by 8 bases, with 17 bases between. Germline V gives CDR1 MDHEN, CDR2 SYDVKM. The CDR3 nucleotides are TGTGCCAGCAGCAGGCAGGGATATCAGGATTCACCCCTCCACTTT. It is translated as CASSRQGYQDSPLHF.

This chain uses TRBV12-3 or TRBV12-4 with TRBJ1-6, with D maybe TRBD1 (6 bases). CDR3 length equals 12 residues. Deletions cut 5 bases from V and 14 bases from J, with 13 bases between. The CDR3 region has the DNA TGTGCCAGCAGTCAGGGGCCTGGGTCCCTCCACTTT. It translates to CASSQGPGSLHF.

This clonotype was found many times. The chain is built from TRBV20-1 and TRBJ2-1; 11 bases are a match to TRBD2. The germline V gene encodes CDR1 DFQATT and CDR2 SNEGSKA (reference sequence). The CDR3 spans 14 residues. J was trimmed by 6 bases and V by 6 bases; bases with no gene match: 7. The CDR3: CSANSGGAVNEQFF. In nucleotides, the CDR3 is TGCAGTGCAAATAGCGGGGGGGCCGTCAATGAGCAGTTCTTC.

The table lists this clonotype with many counts. This chain uses TRBV20-1 with TRBJ2-1; 8 nucleotides align to TRBD2. Trimming removed 6 bases from V and 7 bases from J; junction bases left unmatched: 8. Germline V lookup: CDR1 DFQATT, CDR2 SNEGSKA (reference sequence). This CDR3 spans 13 amino acids. The DNA of the CDR3 is TGCAGTGCAAGTAGCGGGACGGTAAATGAGCAGTTCTTC. Translated, it gives CSASSGTVNEQFF.

This sequence joins TRBV5-5 and TRBJ2-1, with TRBD2 identical over 10 bases. CDR1 SGHKS and CDR2 YYEKEE come from the germline V gene (reference sequence). The CDR3 contains 16 residues. The ends lost 0 bases at V and 6 bases at J; junction bases unmatched: 6. Here the CDR3 DNA reads TGTGCCAGCAGCTTGGATTCCAGCGGGAGGGTCAATGAGCAGTTCTTC. Protein sequence: CASSLDSSGRVNEQFF.

V gene TRBV3-1 combines with J gene TRBJ2-7; D not certain. This CDR3 comprises 14 residues. Germline V gene sequence: CDR1 LGHDT, CDR2 YNNKEL (reference sequence). Trimming removed 1 base from V and 0 bases from J, with 7 bases in between. The chain's CDR3 is CASSQVRTSYEQYF. CDR3 coding DNA: TGTGCCAGCAGCCAAGTGCGGACCTCCTACGAGCAGTACTTC.

This clonotype was seen a few times. This chain uses TRBV29-1 with TRBJ2-5, with a possible D match to TRBD2 (6 bases). The CDR3 consists of 14 residues. Trimming cost V 3 bases and J 5 bases, with 16 bases left between them. Germline V gene lookup returns CDR1 SQVTM and CDR2 ANQGSEA. This CDR3 reads CSVDAARAGETQYF. The CDR3, as DNA: TGCAGCGTTGACGCCGCAAGGGCGGGGGAGACCCAGTACTTC.

This clonotype has just a few counts. V usage is TRBV21-1 and J usage is TRBJ2-2; TRBD1 was called by the table and not checked on the DNA. TRBV21-1 is flagged as a pseudogene. The CDR3 sequence is 14 residues long. CDR3 DNA: TGTGCCAGCAGCCGACAGGATAATGGCGGGGAGCTGTTTTTT. This sequence encodes CASSRQDNGGELFF.

The chain uses TRBV12-3 or TRBV12-4 and TRBJ1-6; D not certain. CDR3 length: 13 amino acids. The V and J ends lost 8 bases and 0 bases respectively, with 5 bases between them. The CDR3 coding sequence is TGTGCCAGCGGGAGCTCCTATAATTCACCCCTCCACTTT. It encodes CASGSSYNSPLHF.

Only a few counts were recorded for this clonotype. DNA for the CDR3: TGTGCCAGCAGCCAAGGAACCGGGACAGCAGATACGCAGTATTTT. This sequence encodes CASSQGTGTADTQYF. The V call is TRBV3-1, the J call TRBJ2-3, with TRBD1 identical over 7 bases. With V trimmed by 1 base and J by 4 bases, 5 bases remained unmatched. The CDR3 is 15 residues long. The V gene's germline CDR1 is LGHDT and CDR2 YNNKEL (reference sequence).

This clonotype was observed a few times. V gene TRBV7-2 combines with J gene TRBJ2-1; D not certain. The CDR3 contains 14 residues. In germline, CDR1 is SGHTA, CDR2 FQGNSA. Trimming removed 1 base at V and 8 bases at J, with 12 bases between. CDR3 coding DNA: TGTGCCAGCAGCTTAGTGGCTGTTGGGGATGAGCAGTTCTTC. Residues: CASSLVAVGDEQFF.

The CDR3 is CASSFQPPGGSYEQYF. CDR3 DNA: TGTGCCAGCAGCTTTCAACCGCCCGGGGGCTCCTACGAGCAGTACTTC. The chain combines TRBV7-8 with TRBJ2-7; maybe TRBD2 (6 bases). CDR1 and CDR2 from the germline V gene are SGHVS and FQNEAQ. The V and J ends lost 3 bases and 0 bases respectively, with 15 bases between them. This CDR3 contains 16 residues.

The chain combines TRBV28 with TRBJ2-7; 8 nucleotides line up with TRBD1. The V gene end was trimmed by 2 bases and the J gene end by 3 bases; junction bases not matched to a gene: 3. The germline V gene has CDR1 MDHEN and CDR2 SYDVKM. CDR3 length equals 14 residues. CDR3 sequence: CASSLVRGLYEQYF. DNA for the CDR3: TGTGCCAGCAGTTTAGTCAGGGGGCTCTACGAGCAGTACTTC. Complete variable domain (other parts from reference TRBV28 and TRBJ2-7): DVKVTQSSRYLVKRTGEKVFLECVQDMDHENMFWYRQDPGLGLRLIYFSYDVKMKEKGDIPEGYSVSREKKERFSLILESASTNQTSMYLCASSLVRGLYEQYFGPGTRLTVT.

CDR3 sequence: CASSVGPTTDTQYF. In nucleotides, the CDR3 is TGTGCCAGCAGCGTAGGTCCGACTACAGATACGCAGTATTTT. The rearrangement joins TRBV9 to TRBJ2-3; D is ambiguous. The CDR3 contains 14 residues. Trimming removed 0 bases from V and 3 bases from J, with 8 bases in between. The germline gives CDR1 SGDLS, CDR2 YYNGEE.

This clonotype was counted only a few times. This rearrangement joins TRBV6-1 to TRBJ2-1, with D tentatively TRBD1 (5 bases). V lost 5 bases and J lost 3, with 14 bases in between. CDR3 length: 15 residues. Germline assignment: CDR1 MNHNS and CDR2 SASEGT. The CDR3 sequence is CASSPDDSIYNEQFF. CDR3 coding DNA: TGTGCCAGCAGTCCAGATGACAGCATCTACAATGAGCAGTTCTTC.

V is TRBV7-6 and J is TRBJ2-7; 9 positions match TRBD1. This CDR3 spans 14 amino acids. CDR1 and CDR2 from the germline V gene are SGHVS and FNYEAQ. V lost 5 bases, J lost 5 bases, and 7 bases stayed unmatched. The CDR3 DNA reads TGTGCCAGCAGCAGGGACAGGGAGTGGAACGAGCAGTACTTC. Translated: CASSRDREWNEQYF. The full variable domain, rest sourced from reference TRBV7-6 and TRBJ2-7, is GAGVSQSPRYKVTKRGQDVALRCDPISGHVSLYWYRQALGQGPEFLTYFNYEAQQDKSGLPNDRFSAERPEGSISTLTIQRTEQRDSAMYRCASSRDREWNEQYFGPGTRLTVT.

The chain couples TRBV5-1 to TRBJ2-7; D remains unclear. Trimming pared 4 bases from V and 4 bases from J, leaving 12 bases between. The CDR3 sequence is 13 residues long. Germline assignment: CDR1 SGHRS and CDR2 YFSETQ. The CDR3 loop is CASSDGTLYEQYF. The CDR3 region has the DNA TGCGCCAGCAGCGACGGAACCCTTTACGAGCAGTACTTC. The variable domain in full, with the rest retrieved from reference TRBV5-1 and TRBJ2-7, is KAGVTQTPRYLIKTRGQQVTLSCSPISGHRSVSWYQQTPGQGLQFLFEYFSETQRNKGNFPGRFSGRQFSNSRSEMNVSTLELGDSALYLCASSDGTLYEQYFGPGTRLTVT.

V gene TRBV7-9 combines with J gene TRBJ1-2, with D maybe TRBD1 (5 bases). Per the germline V gene, CDR1 is SEHNR and CDR2 is FQNEAQ (reference sequence). V shed 0 bases and J shed 5 bases, with 13 bases lying between them. This CDR3 contains 15 residues. The CDR3 region is CASSLAETVPYGYTF. CDR3 nucleotide sequence: TGTGCCAGCAGCTTAGCGGAGACAGTTCCTTATGGCTACACCTTC.

This clonotype has more than one count but fewer than ten. This rearrangement joins TRBV12-3 or TRBV12-4 to TRBJ1-5, with 9 bases that match TRBD1. The CDR3 spans 14 residues. Trimming at V came to 6 bases and at J to 4 bases, leaving 4 bases not matched to a gene. The CDR3 region is CASRRTGVNQPQHF. CDR3 DNA: TGTGCCAGCAGACGGACAGGGGTAAATCAGCCCCAGCATTTT.

This chain uses TRBV7-2 with TRBJ1-5, with D unresolved. Germline-derived CDR1 and CDR2 are SGHTA and FQGNSA. The CDR3 is 13 residues long. The germline V and J ends were trimmed by 2 bases and 6 bases, with 8 bases remaining between them. The chain's CDR3 is CASSLSEGQPQHF. The CDR3 DNA reads TGTGCCAGCAGCTTATCAGAGGGTCAGCCCCAGCATTTT.

V gene TRBV3-1 combines with J gene TRBJ2-5; 8 bases fit TRBD1. Germline values: CDR1 LGHDT, CDR2 YNNKEL (reference sequence). The CDR3 has 17 amino acids. The junction had 14 bases not matched to a gene; V was cut back by 3 bases and J by 5 bases. This CDR3 reads CASSQSTRGLSGETQYF. DNA of the CDR3: TGTGCCAGCAGCCAGAGTACCAGGGGGCTATCTGGGGAGACCCAGTACTTC.

This clonotype has only a few counts. The chain combines TRBV7-9 with TRBJ2-7; D remains unclear. Germline CDR1 is SEHNR and CDR2 is FQNEAQ (reference sequence). Trimming cost V 4 bases and J 6 bases, with 10 bases left between them. The CDR3 has 12 amino acids. The CDR3 coding sequence is TGTGCCAGCAGCTCTTACTACCCCGAGCAGTACTTC. Translating gives CASSSYYPEQYF.

This clonotype has only a few counts. The chain uses TRBV11-2 and TRBJ2-1; a weak D match, TRBD2 (6 bases). Germline CDR1 is SGHAT and CDR2 is FQNNGV. The CDR3 sequence is 16 residues long. V lost 1 base and J lost 4, with 14 bases in between. In DNA form, the CDR3 reads TGTGCCAGCAGCTTAGTGATAAGCGGGCAGTACAATGAGCAGTTCTTC. Translated: CASSLVISGQYNEQFF.

This clonotype was counted a few times. CDR3 in amino acids: CASSVSGRANNEQFF. The CDR3 coding sequence is TGTGCCAGCAGCGTCAGCGGGAGGGCCAACAATGAGCAGTTCTTC. The chain carries TRBV9 and TRBJ2-1, with 10 nucleotides matching TRBD2. This CDR3 region has 15 residues. V was clipped by 2 bases and J by 5 bases; unmatched bases: 4. Germline V gene lookup returns CDR1 SGDLS and CDR2 YYNGEE.

This clonotype was detected a few times. The rearrangement joins TRBV20-1 to TRBJ1-4, with D hard to call. This CDR3 is 11 amino acids long. CDR1 and CDR2 from the germline V gene are DFQATT and SNEGSKA (reference sequence). V lost 3 bases and J 8 bases, leaving 7 bases between the germline ends. Here the CDR3 reads CSASEAEKLFF. In DNA, the CDR3 is TGCAGTGCTAGTGAGGCCGAAAAACTGTTTTTT.

The chain uses TRBV5-1 and TRBJ1-2; D might be TRBD1 (6 bases). This CDR3 is built from 14 residues. V was trimmed by 3 bases and J by 4 bases, leaving 13 bases between them. Germline V CDR1 and CDR2: SGHRS, YFSETQ. In DNA, the CDR3 is TGCGCCAGCAGCTGGGACAAGCGGCGCTATGGCTACACCTTC. Its protein product is CASSWDKRRYGYTF.

This clonotype was seen a handful of times. The chain uses TRBV3-1 and TRBJ1-5, with TRBD1 identical over 9 bases. The CDR3 covers 14 residues. CDR1 and CDR2 (germline): LGHDT, YNNKEL (reference sequence). The V segment lost 4 bases and the J segment 5 bases; nucleotides outside the gene matches: 3. The chain's CDR3 is CASSPTGGDQPQHF. The CDR3 DNA is TGTGCCAGCAGCCCGACAGGGGGGGATCAGCCCCAGCATTTT.

The rearrangement uses TRBV6-2 or TRBV6-3 and TRBJ2-7; possible D gene TRBD1, 5 bases. Per the germline V gene, CDR1 is MNHEY and CDR2 is SVGEGT. The V and J ends lost 6 bases and 9 bases respectively, with 24 bases between them. The CDR3 has 15 amino acids. This CDR3 reads CASSSRQRNLLGQYF. The CDR3 DNA reads TGTGCCAGCAGCTCTAGACAGCGAAATCTTCTCGGGCAGTACTTC.